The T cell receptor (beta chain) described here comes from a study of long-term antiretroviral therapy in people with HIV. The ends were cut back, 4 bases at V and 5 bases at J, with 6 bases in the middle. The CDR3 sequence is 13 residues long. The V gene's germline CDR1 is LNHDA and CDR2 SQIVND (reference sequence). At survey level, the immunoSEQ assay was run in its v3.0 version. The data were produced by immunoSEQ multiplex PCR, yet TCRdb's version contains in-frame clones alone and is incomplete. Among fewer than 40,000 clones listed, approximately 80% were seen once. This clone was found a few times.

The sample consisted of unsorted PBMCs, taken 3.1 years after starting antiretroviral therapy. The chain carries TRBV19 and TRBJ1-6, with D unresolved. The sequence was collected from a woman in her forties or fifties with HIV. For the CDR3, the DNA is TGTGCCAGTAGTAGGGCAAATAATTCACCCCTCCACTTT. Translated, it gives CASSRANNSPLHF.